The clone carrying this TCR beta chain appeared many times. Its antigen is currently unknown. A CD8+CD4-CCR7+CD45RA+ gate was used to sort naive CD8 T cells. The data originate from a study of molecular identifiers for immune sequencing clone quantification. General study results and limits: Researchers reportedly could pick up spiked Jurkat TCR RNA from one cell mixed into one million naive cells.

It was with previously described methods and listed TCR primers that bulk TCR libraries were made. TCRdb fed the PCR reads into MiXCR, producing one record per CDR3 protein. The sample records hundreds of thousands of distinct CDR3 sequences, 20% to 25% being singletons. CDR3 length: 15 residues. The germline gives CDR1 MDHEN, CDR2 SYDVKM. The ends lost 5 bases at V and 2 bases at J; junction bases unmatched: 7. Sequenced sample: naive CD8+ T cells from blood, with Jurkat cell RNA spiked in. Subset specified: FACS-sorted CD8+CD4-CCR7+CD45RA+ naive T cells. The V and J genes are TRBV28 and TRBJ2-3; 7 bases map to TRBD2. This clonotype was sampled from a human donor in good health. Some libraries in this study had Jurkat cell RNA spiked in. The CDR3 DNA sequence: TGTGCCAGCAGTGCGCGGGAGATTGTCACAGATACGCAGTATTTT. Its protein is CASSAREIVTDTQYF.